This TCR beta chain was captured in a study of CXCR3-negative and CXCR3-positive naive CD8 T cells. Turning to the study itself: The libraries yielded roughly 130 million TRB reads, about 1.5 +/- 0.3 million each.

The germline V gene encodes CDR1 SQVTM and CDR2 ANQGSEA. This CDR3 is 12 amino acids long. Study-level findings and limits: The naive subsets expressed comparable surface CD5, and the authors inferred TCR strength from TRB CDR3 properties. Compared with CXCR3-negative naive cells, CXCR3-positive naive cells showed more hydrophobic TRB CDR3s. Memory CD8+ T cell repertoires were far less diverse than both naive subsets. TRBV-TRBJ usage was alike in naive CXCR3-negative and CXCR3-positive cells but differed in memory cells.

About this clonotype itself: What it binds is unknown.

It was by 5' RACE with UMI labels that the TRB cDNA libraries were prepared. After re-calling the 5' RACE reads, TCRdb lists one entry per CDR3 protein, DNA absent. The sample has about 86,000 distinct CDR3 sequences. The sample consisted of naive CXCR3+ CD8+ T cells from blood. Regarding subset: CD45RO-CCR7+CD27+CD95- naive CD8+ T cells expressing CXCR3 (TNR3+). V is TRBV29-1 and J is TRBJ2-7; the D gene TCRdb calls, TRBD1, cannot be checked with no DNA. This clonotype was obtained from a human donor in good health. Some clones in this sample may be carry-over from other donors' samples. CDR3 loop: CSVESGGYEQYF.